Each of the 16 T cell receptor beta chains below was sequenced from the same sample in a study of radiotherapy plus CTLA-4 blockade in lung cancer. Sequencing was performed with immunoSEQ multiplex PCR; in TCRdb, only in-frame clones are kept and a portion is missing. The sample lists about 120,000 clones, nearly 80% occurring once. Source: peripheral blood, taken from a patient treated with radiotherapy plus ipilimumab. Every receptor here comes from a human donor with non-small cell lung cancer who had a partial response to radiotherapy plus ipilimumab.

This clone was detected only a few times. The gene calls are TRBV10-2 and TRBJ2-6; TRBD2 matches 7 bases. CDR3 size: 21 residues. CDR1 and CDR2 from the germline V gene are WSHSY and SAAADI. The V and J ends lost 0 bases and 0 bases, in that order; junction bases with no gene match: 14. The CDR3 reads CASSESFSGRPIASGANVLTF. CDR3 DNA: TGCGCCAGCAGTGAGTCCTTTAGCGGGCGTCCCATAGCCTCTGGGGCCAACGTCCTGACTTTC.

The chain joins TRBV5-6 to TRBJ2-2; 8 nucleotides line up with TRBD1. CDR3 length: 18 amino acids. Germline V CDR1 and CDR2: SGHDT, YYEEEE. Trimming took 1 base from V and 7 from J; bases not matched to a gene: 15. The CDR3 coding sequence is TGTGCCAGCAGCTTGAAGACCCCTATGCAGGGGGCCGGCGGGGAGCTGTTTTTT. Translated: CASSLKTPMQGAGGELFF.

The chain recombines TRBV28 with TRBJ2-3, with 8 bases identical to TRBD2. This CDR3 has 18 amino acids. In germline, CDR1 is MDHEN, CDR2 SYDVKM. V lost 5 bases and J lost 1; bases outside the gene matches: 14. The CDR3 here is CASSRTTGGGSGTDTQYF. The CDR3 nucleotides read TGTGCCAGCAGTCGCACTACCGGGGGGGGATCTGGCACAGATACGCAGTATTTT.

The chain uses TRBV7-8 and TRBJ2-4; maybe TRBD2 (6 bases). With 3 bases removed from V and 1 base from J, the gap between germline ends came to 13 bases. The CDR3 runs to 16 residues. Per the germline V gene, CDR1 is SGHVS and CDR2 is FQNEAQ. CDR3 sequence: CASSFTAGTAKNIQYF. CDR3 DNA sequence: TGTGCCAGCAGCTTTACAGCCGGGACTGCCAAAAACATTCAGTACTTC.

The chain's CDR3 is CASSQDLKGGTEAFF. The CDR3 DNA sequence: TGCGCCAGCAGCCAAGATCTTAAGGGAGGGACTGAAGCTTTCTTT. This chain connects TRBV4-3 to TRBJ1-1; D unresolved. The CDR3 has 15 amino acids. The germline V gene encodes CDR1 LGHNA and CDR2 YSLEER. V lost 0 bases, J lost 5 bases, and 13 bases lay in between.

This rearrangement joins TRBV13 to TRBJ2-7, with D unclear. CDR1 and CDR2 from the germline V gene are PRHDT and FYEKMQ (reference sequence). This CDR3 region has 11 residues. V gave up 5 bases and J gave up 2 bases, with 4 bases separating them. The CDR3 DNA is TGTGCCAGCAGCGCGACCTACGAGCAGTACTTC. It specifies CASSATYEQYF.

The chain links TRBV5-1 to TRBJ2-1; TRBD1 is a possible D gene (6 bases). This CDR3 contains 17 residues. V was shortened by 4 bases and J by 3 bases, with 20 bases between the two germline ends. Germline V lookup: CDR1 SGHRS, CDR2 YFSETQ. The CDR3, as DNA: TGCGCCAGCAGCCCCGGATCTCAGGGGTTAGGCTACAATGAGCAGTTCTTC. Its translation: CASSPGSQGLGYNEQFF.

The V gene is TRBV6-6, the J gene TRBJ2-1, with unresolved D. The CDR3 runs to 12 residues. Trimming removed 1 base at V and 15 bases at J, with 13 bases between. The germline V gene encodes CDR1 MNHNY and CDR2 SVGAGI (reference sequence). CDR3 region: CASSYLGPPRFF. The DNA for the CDR3 is TGTGCCAGCAGTTACTTGGGCCCCCCAAGGTTCTTC.

The rearrangement joins TRBV6-5 to TRBJ1-1; tentative D call: TRBD1 (6 bases). The CDR3 has 13 amino acids. V dropped 7 bases and J dropped 2 bases, with 11 bases sitting between them. Germline values: CDR1 MNHEY, CDR2 SVGAGI. CDR3 loop: CASIDRLNTEAFF. The CDR3, as DNA: TGTGCCAGCATCGACAGGCTAAACACTGAAGCTTTCTTT.

The V gene is TRBV7-6, the J gene TRBJ2-7, with D possibly TRBD1 on 6 matching bases. Trimming cost V 2 bases and J 5 bases, with 16 bases left between them. CDR1 is SGHVS, CDR2 FNYEAQ, per germline. The CDR3 sequence is 15 residues long. The CDR3, as DNA: TGTGCCAGCAGCTTAAGACTAAACAGGGTCCACGAGCAGTACTTC. It translates to CASSLRLNRVHEQYF. Full variable domain (missing parts from reference TRBV7-6 and TRBJ2-7): GAGVSQSPRYKVTKRGQDVALRCDPISGHVSLYWYRQALGQGPEFLTYFNYEAQQDKSGLPNDRFSAERPEGSISTLTIQRTEQRDSAMYRCASSLRLNRVHEQYFGPGTRLTVT.

This clone occurred a few times. This chain uses TRBV4-3 with TRBJ1-1; no firm D call. The CDR3 spans 13 residues. V shed 4 bases and J shed 4 bases, with 10 bases lying between them. Germline CDR1 and CDR2: LGHNA and YSLEER. CDR3 sequence: CASSLRASTEAFF. In DNA, the CDR3 is TGCGCCAGCAGCCTGAGGGCCAGCACTGAAGCTTTCTTT.

The gene calls are TRBV18 and TRBJ2-5, with TRBD1 identical over 7 bases. The ends lost 4 bases at V and 1 base at J; junction bases unmatched: 6. This CDR3 is built from 15 residues. The V gene's germline CDR1 is KGHSH and CDR2 LQKENI. The CDR3 protein is CASSRTGTVQETQYF. The CDR3 DNA follows: TGTGCCAGCTCACGGACGGGGACAGTCCAAGAGACCCAGTACTTC.

A few counts support this clone. The J gene is TRBJ2-1, the V gene TRBV10-2; D unclear. The CDR3 is 12 residues long. CDR1 and CDR2 (germline): WSHSY, SAAADI. V was cut by 6 bases and J by 7 bases, with 10 bases left in between. The CDR3 DNA follows: TGCGCCAGCAGCATCGGTTGGAATGAGCAGTTCTTC. Translation gives CASSIGWNEQFF.

The genes are TRBV7-6 and TRBJ1-2; D remains ambiguous. CDR1 is SGHVS, CDR2 FNYEAQ, per germline. Trimming took off 5 bases at V and 8 bases at J, with 15 bases between the two ends. The length of the CDR3 is 13 residues. The CDR3 DNA reads as TGTGCCAGCAGCCCCAATGACGCGGTGGGCTACACCTTC. It specifies CASSPNDAVGYTF.

The chain uses TRBV29-1 and TRBJ2-7; 10 bases map to TRBD1. The CDR3 has 14 amino acids. CDR1 and CDR2 (germline): SQVTM, ANQGSEA. The J segment lost 1 base and the V segment lost 5 bases, leaving 5 bases of the junction unmatched. The CDR3 loop reads CSVWGDRGSYEQYF. The CDR3 bases are TGCAGCGTTTGGGGGGACAGGGGTTCCTACGAGCAGTACTTC.

The chain carries TRBV7-2 and TRBJ2-5, with 12 bases identical to TRBD1. J gave up 0 bases and V 1 base, and 3 bases lay outside the gene matches. There are 17 residues in the CDR3. The germline gives CDR1 SGHTA, CDR2 FQGNSA. The CDR3: CASSLGDRGLYQETQYF. The CDR3 DNA sequence: TGTGCCAGCAGCTTAGGGGACAGGGGGCTTTACCAAGAGACCCAGTACTTC.